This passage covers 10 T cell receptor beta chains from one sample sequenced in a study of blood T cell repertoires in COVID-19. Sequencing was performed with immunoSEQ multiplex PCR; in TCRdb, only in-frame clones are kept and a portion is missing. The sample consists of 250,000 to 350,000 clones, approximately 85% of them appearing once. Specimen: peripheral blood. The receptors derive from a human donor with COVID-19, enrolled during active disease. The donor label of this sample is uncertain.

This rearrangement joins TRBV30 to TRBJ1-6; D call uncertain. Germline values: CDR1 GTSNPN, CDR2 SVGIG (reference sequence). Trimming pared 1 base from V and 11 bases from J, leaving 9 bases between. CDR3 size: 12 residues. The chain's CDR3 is CAWSAPSPPLHF. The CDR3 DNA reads TGTGCCTGGAGTGCCCCTTCCCCACCCCTCCACTTT.

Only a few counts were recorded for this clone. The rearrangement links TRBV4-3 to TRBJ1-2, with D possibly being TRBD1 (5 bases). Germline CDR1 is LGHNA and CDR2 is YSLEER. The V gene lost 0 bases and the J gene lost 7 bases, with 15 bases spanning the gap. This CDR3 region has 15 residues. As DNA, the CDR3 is TGCGCCAGCAGCCAAGAGGGGGGATGGGTGGGTGGCTACACCTTC. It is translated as CASSQEGGWVGGYTF.

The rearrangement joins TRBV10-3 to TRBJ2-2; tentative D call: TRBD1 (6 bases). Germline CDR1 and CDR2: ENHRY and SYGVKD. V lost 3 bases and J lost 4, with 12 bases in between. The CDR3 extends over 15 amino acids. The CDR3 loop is CAISDPTGFTGELFF. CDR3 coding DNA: TGTGCCATCAGTGATCCTACAGGGTTCACCGGGGAGCTGTTTTTT.

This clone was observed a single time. The CDR3 region is CASSFPFGQGTDTQYF. As DNA, the CDR3 is TGTGCCAGCAGCTTTCCCTTCGGACAGGGCACAGATACGCAGTATTTT. The chain links TRBV5-6 to TRBJ2-3; 7 nucleotides align to TRBD1. Trimming took 2 bases from V and 1 from J; bases not matched to a gene: 7. The length of the CDR3 is 16 residues. The germline CDR1 and CDR2 sequences are SGHDT and YYEEEE.

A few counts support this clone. CDR3 nucleotide sequence: TGTGCCAGCAGTTGGACAGGGGAGAGTGGCTACACCTTC. Protein: CASSWTGESGYTF. This chain links TRBV12-3 or TRBV12-4 with TRBJ1-2, with 9 nucleotides matching TRBD1. The CDR3 length is 13 residues. The V gene end was trimmed by 4 bases and the J gene end by 7 bases; junction bases not matched to a gene: 4.

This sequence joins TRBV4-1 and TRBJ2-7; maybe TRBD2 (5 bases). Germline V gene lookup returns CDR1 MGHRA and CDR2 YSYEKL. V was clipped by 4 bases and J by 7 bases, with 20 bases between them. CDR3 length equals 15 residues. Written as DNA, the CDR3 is TGCGCCAGCAGCCTCACCTCGGACTCGCCGGGAGAGCAGTACTTC. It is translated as CASSLTSDSPGEQYF.

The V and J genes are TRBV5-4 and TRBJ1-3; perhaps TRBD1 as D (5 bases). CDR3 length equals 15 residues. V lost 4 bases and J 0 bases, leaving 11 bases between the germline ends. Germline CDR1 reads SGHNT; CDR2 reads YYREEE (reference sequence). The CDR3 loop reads CASSPSGGSGNTIYF. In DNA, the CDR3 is TGTGCCAGCAGCCCCTCGGGGGGCTCTGGAAACACCATATATTTT.

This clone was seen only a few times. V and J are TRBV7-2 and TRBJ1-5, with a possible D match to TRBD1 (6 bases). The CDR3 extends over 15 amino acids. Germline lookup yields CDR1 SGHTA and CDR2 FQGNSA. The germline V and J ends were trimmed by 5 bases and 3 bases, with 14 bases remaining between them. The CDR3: CASSTGTNPNQPQHF. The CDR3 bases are TGTGCCAGCAGCACCGGGACAAACCCCAATCAGCCCCAGCATTTT.

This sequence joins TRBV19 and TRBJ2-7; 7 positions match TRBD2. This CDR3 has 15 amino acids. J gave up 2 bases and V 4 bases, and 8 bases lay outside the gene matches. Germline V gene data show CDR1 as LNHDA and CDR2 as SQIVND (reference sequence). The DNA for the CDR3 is TGTGCCAGTAGTACGGAGTTAGCGGGCCCCTACGAGCAGTACTTC. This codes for CASSTELAGPYEQYF.

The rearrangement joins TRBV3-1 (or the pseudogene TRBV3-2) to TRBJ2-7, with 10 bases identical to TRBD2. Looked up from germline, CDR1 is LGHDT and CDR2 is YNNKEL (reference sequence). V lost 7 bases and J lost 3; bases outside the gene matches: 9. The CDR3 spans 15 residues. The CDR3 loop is CASTSASGSSYEQYF. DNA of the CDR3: TGTGCCAGCACCTCAGCTAGCGGGAGTAGCTACGAGCAGTACTTC.